This record concerns one T cell receptor beta chain sequence. Its cognate antigen has yet to be identified. No base-level quality is on record; no much larger clone is a single base apart. Using the deep immunoSEQ assay, TCR CDR3 regions were amplified from genomic DNA by multiplex PCR. For each cell subset, the extracted genomic DNA was distributed evenly across all wells of several immunoSEQ 96-well plates, and each plate served as one replicate. For sorted subsets, 150 to 200 ng genomic DNA, equal to 30,000 or so T cell genomes, was loaded into each replicate PCR. Purified libraries were quantified with a Qubit 3.0 fluorometer, sized on a Bioanalyzer 2100, and re-quantified with the KAPA Library Quantification kit. Every immunoSEQ 96-well plate was sequenced on a separate single-read 150-cycle Illumina NextSeq 550 flow cell. Regarding the original processing steps: Because the immunoSEQ output held only junctional sequences and lacked quality scores, the filtering could not match the filtering applied to full-length reads. Sequences were annotated with PyIR, a Python wrapper for IgBLAST v1.9, and V/J genes and CDR3 were assigned using IMGT germline references. Reads with weak V/J assignments (E-value above 1e-6), missing CDR3, stop codons, out-of-frame junctions, or ambiguous translated residues were removed. V3J clonotypes were defined as sequences sharing the same inferred V gene, J gene, and CDR3 amino acid sequence. To compute the percentage overlap between repertoires, the number of shared unique clonotypes was divided by the size of the smaller repertoire. RTK rarefaction, the Chao1 estimator, and Recon v2.1 estimates of unobserved clonotypes were used to assess repertoire richness. Generation probabilities for all TCRbeta clonotypes obtained by the gDNA method from four donors were computed using OLGA. The table comes from immuneACCESS by way of TCRdb, which keeps in-frame sequences with V and J called. Part of the clones is missing from these tables; in studies checked, under half for an unresolved V gene and the rest for unknown reasons. The DNA gave D and trimming, while V, J and clone size come from that table. In all, the sample holds over 2 million clones, and about 95% of those were seen once. The biggest ten clones account for roughly 1.1% of the sample.

These data are taken from a study of shared clonotypes between healthy human individuals (dated by TCRdb to 2019 to 2021). About the full investigation: A couple of women and a few men aged 18 to 49 years were included in the cohort. Per donor, three plates each were used for CD4 naive and CD4 memory, two for CD8 naive, and one for CD8 memory. Libraries were prepared and TCR repertoires were sequenced by different laboratories using diverse techniques, in order to increase sequencing depth and limit assay-specific biases. Blood TCR repertoires of five healthy adults were deeply sequenced to estimate repertoire size and the extent of clonotype sharing between individuals. Leukapheresis yielded between about 0.9 and 8.9 billion PBMCs per donor.

For the CD8 naive samples, CD45RO-negative cells were positively selected for CCR7, yielding a CD45RA+CCR7+ population from which TemRA cells were excluded. The donors were healthy, HIV-negative adults who had no recently reported acute infections or vaccinations. Every donor was a Caucasian adult living in Nashville, Tennessee, USA. Blood was obtained by leukapheresis, after which PBMCs were separated by Ficoll-Histopaque density gradient centrifugation and cryopreserved in liquid nitrogen vapor phase. Analytical flow cytometry was used to check the purity and quantity of each magnetically sorted T cell population. Each sorted fraction had its genomic DNA isolated and then quantified by UV absorbance on a Nanodrop 2000c. The study at large found these results: Sharing across several donors was observed for around 5% of naive CD4, under 4% of naive CD8, roughly 2.4% of memory CD4, and 0.4% of memory CD8 clonotypes. Naive subsets generally had larger estimated clonotype richness than memory subsets did. Sampling was limited to blood, and TCR repertoires in tissue likely differ from TCR repertoires in blood. Compared with non-shared clonotypes, clonotypes shared by all four sorted-subset donors had higher generation probabilities. Pairwise subsampling indicated that sequencing depth was expected to affect the degree of clonotype sharing among donors. Even with the large sequencing depth, rarefaction of the sorted-subset datasets indicated that sequencing was incomplete. The small number of donors limited the genetic and exposure-history diversity represented.

The V end loses 10 bases and the J end loses 1 base, and a stretch of 10 bases separates them. Inclusive of the bounding cysteine and phenylalanine, the CDR3 is 12 residues long. Only the CDR3 portion is preserved as DNA: 36 bases, with reading frame beginning at the first base. Based on the germline V gene (reference sequence), the CDR1 and CDR2 sequences are SEHNR and FQNEAQ. The TCR sequence derives from a man between 18 and 29 years old in good health. In this chain, TRBV7-9 is recombined with TRBJ1-1; there is no confident call for the D gene. Sequenced sample: naive CD8+ T cells sorted from blood. This sample's cell subset or site label indicates: CD45RA+CCR7+. The CDR3 region: CATIQSNTEAFF. The bases are TGTGCCACCATCCAGTCGAACACTGAAGCTTTCTTT.